Shown below are 27 T cell receptor beta chains from a single sample sequenced in a study of shared clonotypes between healthy human individuals. Assay used: immunoSEQ multiplex PCR; TCRdb lists only in-frame clones, some missing. The data hold about 2.3 million clones, with around 93% observed a single time. The sample was naive CD4+ T cells from PBMCs. Documented subset: CD45RA+ positively selected. Receptor source: a man aged 18 to 30 in good health. Some clones in this sample may be carry-over from other donors' samples.

With respect to this clone: This same CDR3 is encoded by further DNA sequences in the sample. This chain joins TRBV19 and TRBJ2-7, with 7 nucleotides matching TRBD1. V was pared by 3 bases and J by 3 bases, with 5 bases of the junction left unmatched. CDR3 length: 14 residues. The germline gives CDR1 LNHDA, CDR2 SQIVND (reference sequence). CDR3 protein: CASSIRGGLYEQYF. The CDR3 DNA reads as TGTGCCAGTAGTATTCGAGGGGGCCTCTACGAGCAGTACTTC.

This clone has just a few counts. The chain links TRBV19 to TRBJ2-2, with D unresolved. V was pared by 3 bases and J by 8 bases, with 4 bases between. The CDR3 spans 11 residues. In germline, CDR1 is LNHDA, CDR2 SQIVND (reference sequence). CDR3 amino acids: CASSIWGELFF. CDR3 DNA: TGTGCCAGTAGTATTTGGGGGGAGCTGTTTTTT.

The chain combines TRBV11-3 with TRBJ1-5, with unresolved D. CDR1 and CDR2 from the germline V gene are SGHNT and YENEEA. The CDR3 consists of 14 residues. V shed 4 bases and J shed 0 bases, with 7 bases lying between them. CDR3 in amino acids: CASSSLHSNQPQHF. Here the CDR3 DNA reads TGTGCCAGCAGCTCCCTCCATAGCAATCAGCCCCAGCATTTT.

The chain has TRBV6-1 and TRBJ2-3; 13 nucleotides agree with TRBD2. After removal of 8 bases from V and 5 bases from J, the junction contained 7 bases not matched to a gene. Germline-derived CDR1 and CDR2 are MNHNS and SASEGT. The CDR3 covers 15 residues. DNA of the CDR3: TGTGCCAGCGGGACTAGCGGGAAGGGGGGAGATACGCAGTATTTT. Encoded protein: CASGTSGKGGDTQYF.

The chain links TRBV7-2 to TRBJ2-1; weak D call: TRBD2 (6 bases). Germline assignment: CDR1 SGHTA and CDR2 FQGNSA. The CDR3 runs to 16 residues. V was shortened by 0 bases and J by 8 bases, with 17 bases between the two germline ends. CDR3 in amino acids: CASSLALRVGLDEQFF. In DNA form, the CDR3 reads TGTGCCAGCAGCTTAGCGTTGCGGGTGGGACTTGATGAGCAGTTCTTC.

Only one count was recorded for this clone. This rearrangement joins TRBV4-1 to TRBJ2-2; D not resolved. With 5 bases removed from V and 7 bases from J, the gap between germline ends came to 8 bases. In germline, CDR1 is MGHRA, CDR2 YSYEKL. The CDR3 spans 12 residues. As DNA, the CDR3 is TGCGCCAGCAGCTTTCCTCTCGGGGAGCTGTTTTTT. Translating gives CASSFPLGELFF.

The chain is built from TRBV6-1 and TRBJ2-7, with D maybe TRBD2 (5 bases). With 7 bases removed from V and 0 bases from J, the gap between germline ends came to 13 bases. The CDR3 has 14 residues. The germline gives CDR1 MNHNS, CDR2 SASEGT. The DNA for the CDR3 is TGTGCCAGCACCCGGCTCAGCGGCTCCTACGAGCAGTACTTC. It encodes CASTRLSGSYEQYF.

This clone was seen a few times. The chain links TRBV7-8 to TRBJ1-5; D not resolved. The V and J ends lost 1 base and 6 bases respectively, with 10 bases between them. The CDR3 is made up of 14 amino acids. Germline V CDR1 and CDR2: SGHVS, FQNEAQ. CDR3 DNA: TGTGCCAGCAGCTTAGGCCCCTTGGGTCAGCCCCAGCATTTT. It codes for CASSLGPLGQPQHF.

V and J are TRBV7-9 and TRBJ2-4, with TRBD2 as a possible D gene (5 bases). Germline V gene sequence: CDR1 SEHNR, CDR2 FQNEAQ (reference sequence). The CDR3 loop spans 13 amino acids. Trimming took off 1 base at V and 8 bases at J, with 9 bases between the two ends. The CDR3 bases are TGTGCCAGCAGCTTAGGGACCGGGGACATTCAGTACTTC. It encodes CASSLGTGDIQYF.

The V call is TRBV4-1, the J call TRBJ2-2; TRBD1 matches 9 bases. CDR1 and CDR2 (germline): MGHRA, YSYEKL. Trimming at V came to 0 bases and at J to 6 bases, leaving 8 bases not matched to a gene. The CDR3 spans 17 residues. In nucleotides, the CDR3 is TGCGCCAGCAGCCAAGATTACAGGGGGCCCCGCCCCGGGGAGCTGTTTTTT. It codes for CASSQDYRGPRPGELFF.

The chain carries TRBV9 and TRBJ2-1; D perhaps matches TRBD2 (6 bases). This CDR3 is built from 15 residues. V lost 0 bases and J lost 7, with 14 bases in between. The germline V gene has CDR1 SGDLS and CDR2 YYNGEE. CDR3 coding DNA: TGTGCCAGCAGCGTAGCCGGGAGTTACTGGAATGAGCAGTTCTTC. Amino acid sequence: CASSVAGSYWNEQFF. Full variable domain (remainder filled in from reference TRBV9 and TRBJ2-1): DSGVTQTPKHLITATGQRVTLRCSPRSGDLSVYWYQQSLDQGLQFLIQYYNGEERAKGNILERFSAQQFPDLHSELNLSSLELGDSALYFCASSVAGSYWNEQFFGPGTRLTVL.

As for this clone: Additional DNA sequences in this sample encode the identical CDR3. The chain uses TRBV6-5 and TRBJ1-2; the match to TRBD1 covers 8 bases. The length of the CDR3 is 13 residues. Germline lookup yields CDR1 MNHEY and CDR2 SVGAGI. After removal of 6 bases from V and 6 bases from J, the junction contained 6 bases not matched to a gene. Written as DNA, the CDR3 is TGTGCCAGCAGACCAGGACAGGGAAATGGCTACACCTTC. Its translation: CASRPGQGNGYTF.

Comments on this clone: It is likely a read error, because the conserved phenylalanine at the end of the CDR3 is missing. No DNA is shown, since the ends of the CDR3 on it are uncertain; the CDR3 is the one TCRdb lists. The CDR3 reads CASSNQGGAALI. This rearrangement joins TRBV7-8 to TRBJ1-2; no DNA check was done on the table's D call, TRBD1. The CDR3 sequence runs 12 residues, both termini included. The V gene's germline CDR1 is SGHVS and CDR2 FQNEAQ.

The gene calls are TRBV10-3 and TRBJ2-6, with D hard to call. Germline CDR1 is ENHRY and CDR2 is SYGVKD. Trimming took 3 bases from V and 0 from J, leaving 9 bases between them. CDR3 length: 16 residues. CDR3 amino acids: CAISDPTVSGANVLTF. In DNA form, the CDR3 reads TGTGCCATCAGTGACCCAACGGTCTCTGGGGCCAACGTCCTGACTTTC.

This chain uses TRBV7-9 with TRBJ2-5, with D possibly being TRBD1 or TRBD2 (5 bases each). The CDR3 is made up of 12 amino acids. Trimming removed 6 bases from V and 5 bases from J, with 10 bases in between. CDR1 is SEHNR and CDR2 is FQNEAQ in the germline V gene (reference sequence). The CDR3 protein is CASRTGGETQYF. The DNA of the CDR3 is TGTGCCAGCAGAACAGGCGGGGAGACCCAGTACTTC. The full variable domain, its missing parts supplied by reference TRBV7-9 and TRBJ2-5, is DTGVSQNPRHKITKRGQNVTFRCDPISEHNRLYWYRQTLGQGPEFLTYFQNEAQLEKSRLLSDRFSAERPKGSFSTLEIQRTEQGDSAMYLCASRTGGETQYFGPGTRLLVL.

The V gene is TRBV28, the J gene TRBJ1-1; TRBD1 is a possible D gene (6 bases). CDR1 MDHEN and CDR2 SYDVKM come from the germline V gene. CDR3 length equals 15 residues. V lost 6 bases and J lost 1, with 15 bases in between. The CDR3 sequence: CASRLRQVTNTEAFF. CDR3 nucleotide sequence: TGTGCCAGCAGACTCCGACAGGTTACGAACACTGAAGCTTTCTTT.

On this clone: Within the sample, other DNA sequences also encode this same CDR3. This rearrangement joins TRBV6-6 to TRBJ2-3; D perhaps matches TRBD2 (5 bases). The CDR3 has 13 residues. Germline CDR1 is MNHNY and CDR2 is SVGAGI (reference sequence). V was pared by 5 bases and J by 2 bases, with 8 bases between. DNA for the CDR3: TGTGCCAGCAGTCGCGGGTCCACAGATACGCAGTATTTT. Amino acids: CASSRGSTDTQYF.

This clone is a singleton in its sample. The V gene is TRBV4-3, the J gene TRBJ2-1; the match to TRBD1 covers 7 bases. Looked up from germline, CDR1 is LGHNA and CDR2 is YSLEER. The trim removed 0 bases at V and 7 bases at J, leaving 6 bases unmatched. This CDR3 region has 15 residues. Here the CDR3 reads CASSQDPHRGNEQFF. The CDR3 nucleotides read TGCGCCAGCAGCCAAGACCCCCACAGGGGAAATGAGCAGTTCTTC.

The V gene is TRBV28, the J gene TRBJ1-2; tentative D call: TRBD1 (5 bases). Germline CDR1 reads MDHEN; CDR2 reads SYDVKM. Deletions cut 3 bases from V and 0 bases from J, with 14 bases between. The CDR3 spans 16 residues. CDR3 DNA: TGTGCCAGCAGTTTCACCGGGACGCCTACTAACTATGGCTACACCTTC. Amino acid sequence: CASSFTGTPTNYGYTF.

V and J are TRBV29-1 and TRBJ2-7; D uncertain. Germline V gene data show CDR1 as SQVTM and CDR2 as ANQGSEA. The CDR3 is 11 amino acids. V dropped 6 bases and J dropped 1 base, with 7 bases sitting between them. CDR3 coding DNA: TGCAGCGTGTACAATTCCTACGAGCAGTACTTC. This translates into CSVYNSYEQYF.

This clone appeared a single time. The rearrangement joins TRBV15 to TRBJ2-2; 9 bases fit TRBD1. The J segment lost 6 bases and the V segment lost 5 bases, leaving 4 bases of the junction unmatched. This CDR3 spans 14 amino acids. Germline values: CDR1 LNHNV, CDR2 YYDKDF (reference sequence). The CDR3, as DNA: TGTGCCACCAGCTTTGACAGGGGGTCCGGGGAGCTGTTTTTT. Translated: CATSFDRGSGELFF.

This chain joins TRBV15 and TRBJ2-1, with D possibly being TRBD2 (5 bases). V shed 1 base and J shed 7 bases, with 14 bases lying between them. The germline gives CDR1 LNHNV, CDR2 YYDKDF (reference sequence). The CDR3 has 15 residues. The CDR3, as DNA: TGTGCCACCAGCAGAGTTTCGCGGGTAGTGAATGAGCAGTTCTTC. Translated: CATSRVSRVVNEQFF.

The chain joins TRBV18 to TRBJ1-1; D is undetermined. The CDR3 loop spans 12 amino acids. Germline V CDR1 and CDR2: KGHSH, LQKENI. Trimming stripped 6 bases from V and 4 bases from J, with 9 bases between. The CDR3 coding sequence is TGTGCCAGCTCGTCGGAGGCCACTGAAGCTTTCTTT. Translation gives CASSSEATEAFF.

The rearrangement joins TRBV30 to TRBJ1-5; no definite D call. Germline values: CDR1 GTSNPN, CDR2 SVGIG (reference sequence). V lost 0 bases to trimming and J lost 5 bases, with 8 bases between them. CDR3 length equals 13 residues. The CDR3 loop reads CAWSVRMDQPQHF. CDR3 nucleotide sequence: TGTGCCTGGAGTGTACGGATGGATCAGCCCCAGCATTTT.

To note about this clone: Other DNA sequences in the same sample also yield this CDR3. The gene calls are TRBV18 and TRBJ2-1; 7 positions match TRBD2. CDR3 size: 16 residues. The V gene end was trimmed by 3 bases and the J gene end by 2 bases; junction bases not matched to a gene: 7. Germline assignment: CDR1 KGHSH and CDR2 LQKENI. This CDR3 is CASSPTAGTAYNEQFF. The CDR3 DNA reads as TGTGCCAGCTCACCTACAGCGGGAACCGCCTACAATGAGCAGTTCTTC. The full variable domain, with the rest looked up from reference TRBV18 and TRBJ2-1, is NAGVMQNPRHLVRRRGQEARLRCSPMKGHSHVYWYRQLPEEGLKFMVYLQKENIIDESGMPKERFSAEFPKEGPSILRIQQVVRGDSAAYFCASSPTAGTAYNEQFFGPGTRLTVL.

The chain joins TRBV28 to TRBJ2-1, with D perhaps matching TRBD1 or TRBD2 (5 bases each). CDR1 MDHEN and CDR2 SYDVKM come from the germline V gene. The CDR3 is made up of 13 amino acids. V was clipped by 6 bases and J by 11 bases, with 17 bases between them. DNA of the CDR3: TGTGCCAGCAGCTCCCCCCACCCGGGACAGCAGTTCTTC. Its translation: CASSSPHPGQQFF. The full variable domain, with the rest looked up from reference TRBV28 and TRBJ2-1, is DVKVTQSSRYLVKRTGEKVFLECVQDMDHENMFWYRQDPGLGLRLIYFSYDVKMKEKGDIPEGYSVSREKKERFSLILESASTNQTSMYLCASSSPHPGQQFFGPGTRLTVL.

This CDR3 is CASSLGGGAGDQETQYF. As DNA, the CDR3 is TGCGCCAGCAGCTTGGGGGGGGGCGCAGGTGATCAAGAGACCCAGTACTTC. This chain uses TRBV5-1 with TRBJ2-5, with D perhaps TRBD2 (7 bases). V lost 0 bases, J lost 2 bases, and 17 bases lay in between. The CDR3 runs 17 residues. In germline, CDR1 is SGHRS, CDR2 YFSETQ. Drawing the rest from reference TRBV5-1 and TRBJ2-5, the complete variable domain is KAGVTQTPRYLIKTRGQQVTLSCSPISGHRSVSWYQQTPGQGLQFLFEYFSETQRNKGNFPGRFSGRQFSNSRSEMNVSTLELGDSALYLCASSLGGGAGDQETQYFGPGTRLLVL.